This T cell receptor (beta chain) was profiled in a study of shared clonotypes between healthy human individuals. Study-level information: Those who served as donors were a couple of women and three men between the ages of 18 and 49.

Subsets obtained from CD4+ cells comprised CD45RA+ naive and CD45RA-negative memory cells. Germline V gene lookup returns CDR1 SGHTS and CDR2 YDEGEE. This CDR3 contains 12 residues. V was clipped by 4 bases and J by 4 bases, with 9 bases between them. Study-wide findings and caveats: Clonotypes not shared had lower generation probabilities than those common to all four donors. An expected dependence of interdonor clonotype sharing on sequencing depth was noted.

In the case of this clone: Its antigen is undetermined.

The method was immunoSEQ multiplex PCR; TCRdb's version includes in-frame clones alone and lacks a portion of them. Here the sample spans 2 million to 2.5 million clones, more than 80% being singletons. This clonotype was sampled from a man younger than 35 in good health. Some clones in this sample may be carry-over from other donors' samples. The chain joins TRBV5-8 to TRBJ2-7, with D possibly being TRBD1 (6 bases). The source material was naive CD4+ T cells from PBMCs. Regarding subset: CD45RA+ positively selected. The CDR3 DNA sequence: TGTGCCAGCAGCCGACAGGAATACGAGCAGTACTTC. The encoded protein is CASSRQEYEQYF.